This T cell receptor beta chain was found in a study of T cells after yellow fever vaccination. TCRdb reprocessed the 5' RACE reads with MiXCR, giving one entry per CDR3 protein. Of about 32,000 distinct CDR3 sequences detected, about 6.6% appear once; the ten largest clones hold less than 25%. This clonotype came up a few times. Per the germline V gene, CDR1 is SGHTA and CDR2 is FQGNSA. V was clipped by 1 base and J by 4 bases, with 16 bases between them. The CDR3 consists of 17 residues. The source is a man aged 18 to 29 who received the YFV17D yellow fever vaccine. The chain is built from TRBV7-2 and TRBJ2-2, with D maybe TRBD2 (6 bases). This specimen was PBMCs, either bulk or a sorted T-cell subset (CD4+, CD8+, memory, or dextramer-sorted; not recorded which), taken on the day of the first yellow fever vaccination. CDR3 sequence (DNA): TGTGCCAGCAGCTTAGTCCGGCTAGCGTTCAGCACCGGGGAGCTGTTTTTT. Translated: CASSLVRLAFSTGELFF.